A selection of T cell receptor beta chains follows, all from one sample in a study of spatial heterogeneity in lung cancer. TCRdb re-called the 5' RACE reads with MiXCR, one entry per CDR3 protein. The sample lists under 10,000 distinct CDR3 sequences, 4% to 5% occurring once. Sequenced material: PBMCs, taken at surgery. These receptors originate from a male donor with early-stage non-small cell lung cancer. CDR3s include the opening cysteine and the closing phenylalanine or tryptophan. A D gene is named only where the DNA matches it firmly. Expanded clones get a size class; other rows say once, few or many, or leave the size out.

d_call	j_call	v_call	clone_size	cdr3_aa	cdr3_nt
TRBD2	TRBJ2-2	TRBV12-3/TRBV12-4	NA	CASSQSSGNTGELFF	TGTGCCAGCAGCCAGTCTAGCGGGAACACCGGGGAGCTGTTTTTT
NA	TRBJ2-3	TRBV20-1	many	CSANGDTFTDTQYF	TGCAGTGCTAACGGAGACACTTTCACAGATACGCAGTATTTT
TRBD2	TRBJ2-5	TRBV5-1	medium-sized	CASSLAGLVSSRETQYF	TGCGCCAGCAGCTTGGCGGGACTAGTATCCTCTCGAGAGACCCAGTACTTC
NA	TRBJ1-2	TRBV7-9	NA	CASSLLSAFGYTF	TGTGCCAGCAGCTTATTGTCGGCGTTTGGCTACACCTTC
NA	TRBJ1-5	TRBV20-1	many	CSAHRRGQPQHF	TGCAGTGCCCACCGTAGGGGTCAGCCCCAGCATTTT
NA	TRBJ1-1	TRBV5-5	many	CASSLQRMNTEAFF	TGTGCCAGCAGCTTGCAGAGAATGAACACTGAAGCTTTCTTT
TRBD2	TRBJ2-3	TRBV10-2	medium-sized	CASSEFSGVTQYF	TGCGCCAGCAGTGAGTTTAGCGGGGTAACGCAGTATTTT
TRBD2	TRBJ2-1	TRBV12-3/TRBV12-4	few	CASRPSGGASKQFF	TGTGCCAGCAGGCCTAGCGGGGGGGCCTCGAAACAGTTCTTC
NA	TRBJ2-1	TRBV12-3/TRBV12-4	NA	CATGLREQFF	TGTGCCACCGGTCTACGTGAGCAGTTCTTC
NA	TRBJ2-5	TRBV10-3	many	CAITDSLGQETQYF	TGTGCCATCACCGACAGTTTGGGGCAAGAGACCCAGTACTTC
NA	TRBJ2-6	TRBV27	few	CASTQWGAGVLTF	TGTGCCAGCACGCAATGGGGGGCCGGCGTCCTGACTTTC
TRBD2	TRBJ2-5	TRBV6-6	few	CASSYTSGYQETQYF	TGTGCCAGCAGTTATACTAGCGGGTACCAAGAGACCCAGTACTTC
TRBD1	TRBJ2-5	TRBV5-5	few	CASSIRDRKRETQYF	TGTGCCAGCAGCATCCGGGACAGGAAACGGGAGACCCAGTACTTC
NA	TRBJ2-2	TRBV29-1	few	CSVVPTTGELFF	TGCAGCGTTGTCCCGACGACCGGGGAGCTGTTTTTT
NA	TRBJ1-1	TRBV29-1	NA	CSAWALMNTEAFF	TGCAGCGCCTGGGCCCTTATGAACACTGAAGCTTTCTTT
NA	TRBJ2-1	TRBV12-3/TRBV12-4	many	CASSPLSYNEQFF	TGTGCCAGCAGTCCCCTATCCTACAATGAGCAGTTCTTC
NA	TRBJ2-1	TRBV24-1	medium-sized	CATSDPTGPQLYNEQFF	TGTGCCACCAGTGATCCAACAGGGCCCCAACTTTACAATGAGCAGTTCTTC
NA	TRBJ2-1	TRBV20-1	many	CSAQTQPYSYNEQFF	TGCAGTGCCCAGACCCAGCCCTACTCCTACAATGAGCAGTTCTTC
NA	TRBJ2-2	TRBV5-1	many	CASSFQANTGELFF	TGCGCCAGCAGCTTTCAAGCGAACACCGGGGAGCTGTTTTTT
TRBD2	TRBJ2-2	TRBV20-1	many	CSAPRGGAAGELFF	TGCAGTGCTCCTCGCGGGGGGGCCGCCGGGGAGCTGTTTTTT
NA	TRBJ2-1	TRBV5-1	many	CASSLSLGSHNEQFF	TGCGCCAGCAGCCTCTCCCTTGGCTCACACAATGAGCAGTTCTTC
NA	TRBJ1-5	TRBV20-1	many	CSAPVRGGNQPQHF	TGCAGTGCGCCGGTTCGGGGGGGCAATCAGCCCCAGCATTTT
NA	TRBJ2-1	TRBV3-1	medium-sized	CASSQGSVDEQFF	TGTGCCAGCAGCCAAGGGTCTGTAGATGAGCAGTTCTTC
TRBD1	TRBJ2-5	TRBV7-7	many	CASSPPGQKTQYF	TGTGCCAGCAGCCCCCCGGGACAGAAGACCCAGTACTTC
TRBD1	TRBJ2-1	TRBV20-1	medium-sized	CSAYRDRVNEQFF	TGCAGTGCTTACCGGGACAGGGTCAATGAGCAGTTCTTC
TRBD2	TRBJ2-7	TRBV3-1	many	CASSQFSIAGSYEQYF	TGTGCCAGCAGCCAGTTCTCGATAGCGGGGAGCTACGAGCAGTACTTC
NA	TRBJ1-4	TRBV2	NA	CASSREGTTNEKLFF	TGTGCCAGCAGCCGGGAAGGGACAACTAATGAAAAACTGTTTTTT
TRBD1	TRBJ1-6	TRBV18	NA	CASSPGTANSPLHF	TGTGCCAGCTCCCCTGGGACAGCAAATTCACCCCTCCACTTT
NA	TRBJ1-3	TRBV20-1	medium-sized	CSVDMGIENTIYF	TGCAGTGTCGATATGGGCATAGAAAACACCATATATTTT
NA	TRBJ1-1	TRBV19	many	CASIDFGGSTEAFF	TGTGCCAGTATCGACTTCGGGGGAAGCACTGAAGCTTTCTTT
NA	TRBJ1-5	TRBV20-1	many	CSATPGPERVSQHF	TGCAGTGCTACTCCAGGTCCAGAGAGGGTGTCCCAGCATTTT